Presented here are 27 T cell receptor beta chains from one specimen sequenced in a study of T cell responses to AZD1222 COVID-19 vaccine. Measured with immunoSEQ multiplex PCR; TCRdb has only the in-frame clones, and not every one. Here the sample spans under 95,000 clones, around 90% being singletons. The specimen comprised peripheral blood, sampled on day 0 of AZD1222 vaccination. All receptors come from an adult in good health.

The rearrangement links TRBV7-2 to TRBJ1-6; 9 nucleotides match TRBD1. CDR3 length: 15 residues. The germline CDR1 and CDR2 sequences are SGHTA and FQGNSA. The junction had 2 bases not matched to a gene; V was cut back by 1 base and J by 7 bases. CDR3 in amino acids: CASSLVDRGNSPLHF. The CDR3 region has the DNA TGTGCCAGCAGCTTAGTGGACAGGGGAAATTCACCCCTCCACTTT.

The chain combines TRBV7-8 with TRBJ1-2; D might be TRBD1 (5 bases). Trimming took off 4 bases at V and 4 bases at J, with 13 bases between the two ends. The length of the CDR3 is 14 residues. Germline V gene data show CDR1 as SGHVS and CDR2 as FQNEAQ. The CDR3 sequence is CASSWTSGGYGYTF. DNA of the CDR3: TGTGCCAGCAGCTGGACCTCCGGGGGCTATGGCTACACCTTC.

The chain recombines TRBV20-1 with TRBJ1-2, with TRBD1 matching 9 bases. Germline V lookup: CDR1 DFQATT, CDR2 SNEGSKA (reference sequence). CDR3 length: 13 residues. V trimming: 3 bases; J trimming: 5 bases; junction bases outside the gene matches: 4. The CDR3 nucleotides are TGCAGTGCTAGTAAGGACAGGGGATATGGCTACACCTTC. Amino acids: CSASKDRGYGYTF.

The rearrangement joins TRBV5-1 to TRBJ2-1; 7 bases line up with TRBD2. The V gene's germline CDR1 is SGHRS and CDR2 YFSETQ. V shed 3 bases, J shed 6 bases, and the junction held 18 bases outside the gene matches. The CDR3 extends over 18 amino acids. The CDR3 nucleotides are TGCGCCAGCAGCTCGTATTGGGAGGGGCAAGCCCGTCGCAATGAGCAGTTCTTC. Encoded protein: CASSSYWEGQARRNEQFF.

The J gene is TRBJ1-6, the V gene TRBV6-1, with no clear D. CDR3 length: 13 amino acids. Per germline, CDR1 MNHNS and CDR2 SASEGT. V was clipped by 3 bases and J by 8 bases, with 8 bases between them. CDR3 protein: CASSEGMDSPLHF. In DNA, the CDR3 is TGTGCCAGCAGTGAGGGCATGGATTCACCCCTCCACTTT.

V usage is TRBV3-1 (or the pseudogene TRBV3-2) and J usage is TRBJ2-7, with 11 bases that match TRBD1. Trimming cost V 4 bases and J 5 bases; bases outside gene matches: 7. This CDR3 contains 15 residues. Germline V CDR1 and CDR2: LGHDT, YNNKEL (reference sequence). CDR3 protein: CASSPVGTGGNEQYF. DNA for the CDR3: TGTGCCAGCAGCCCAGTCGGGACAGGGGGGAACGAGCAGTACTTC.

The V and J genes are TRBV5-1 and TRBJ1-4; tentatively, D is TRBD1 (6 bases). Germline CDR1 reads SGHRS; CDR2 reads YFSETQ. V dropped 3 bases and J dropped 3 bases, with 9 bases sitting between them. CDR3 length: 14 amino acids. The CDR3 bases are TGCGCCAGCAGCTCGGGACACTCTAATGAAAAACTGTTTTTT. Amino acid sequence: CASSSGHSNEKLFF. The variable domain in full, with the rest retrieved from reference TRBV5-1 and TRBJ1-4, is KAGVTQTPRYLIKTRGQQVTLSCSPISGHRSVSWYQQTPGQGLQFLFEYFSETQRNKGNFPGRFSGRQFSNSRSEMNVSTLELGDSALYLCASSSGHSNEKLFFGSGTQLSVL.

The rearrangement joins TRBV15 to TRBJ2-5, with TRBD1 matching 7 bases. V was pared by 1 base and J by 4 bases, with 3 bases of the junction left unmatched. CDR1 and CDR2 (germline): LNHNV, YYDKDF (reference sequence). The CDR3 has 14 amino acids. This CDR3 reads CATSRGEGAETQYF. In DNA form, the CDR3 reads TGTGCCACCAGCAGAGGAGAGGGGGCAGAGACCCAGTACTTC.

The chain employs TRBV11-2 and TRBJ1-2; the D gene is possibly TRBD1 (6 bases). CDR1 is SGHAT and CDR2 is FQNNGV in the germline V gene. CDR3 length equals 18 residues. V lost 1 base, J lost 4 bases, and 22 bases lay in between. The CDR3 region has the DNA TGTGCCAGCAGCTTAGTTCGGTATGGGGGCCGGCGGGCCTATGGCTACACCTTC. As protein: CASSLVRYGGRRAYGYTF.

The chain joins TRBV30 to TRBJ2-1, with unresolved D. CDR1 GTSNPN and CDR2 SVGIG come from the germline V gene (reference sequence). V was clipped by 2 bases and J by 4 bases, with 9 bases between them. The length of the CDR3 is 13 residues. CDR3 loop: CAWSSGNYNEQFF. In DNA form, the CDR3 reads TGTGCCTGGAGTTCCGGAAATTACAATGAGCAGTTCTTC. The variable domain in full, with the rest retrieved from reference TRBV30 and TRBJ2-1, is SQTIHQWPATLVQPVGSPLSLECTVEGTSNPNLYWYRQAAGRGLQLLFYSVGIGQISSEVPQNLSASRPQDRQFILSSKKLLLSDSGFYLCAWSSGNYNEQFFGPGTRLTVL.

This sequence joins TRBV5-1 and TRBJ1-5, with 9 positions matching TRBD1. The J segment lost 7 bases and the V segment lost 4 bases, leaving 15 bases of the junction unmatched. Germline CDR1 and CDR2: SGHRS and YFSETQ. The CDR3 contains 17 residues. CDR3 bases: TGCGCCAGCAGCCGGGACCTTGTGGGACAGGGAGGGCAGCCCCAGCATTTT. It specifies CASSRDLVGQGGQPQHF.

This clone was picked up one time. This sequence joins TRBV7-9 and TRBJ2-1; 8 nucleotides align to TRBD2. CDR3 length: 13 amino acids. Germline CDR1 is SEHNR and CDR2 is FQNEAQ (reference sequence). The junction had 3 bases not matched to a gene; V was cut back by 3 bases and J by 8 bases. The CDR3 coding sequence is TGTGCCAGCAGCTTTACCGGGAGGGATGAGCAGTTCTTC. Amino acids: CASSFTGRDEQFF.

The chain employs TRBV4-3 and TRBJ1-4, with a possible D match to TRBD1 (6 bases). This CDR3 spans 17 amino acids. Germline CDR1 LGHNA, CDR2 YSLEER. V was clipped by 0 bases and J by 10 bases, with 21 bases between them. The CDR3 region is CASSQEGAGGPKGKLFF. CDR3 nucleotides: TGCGCCAGCAGCCAAGAGGGGGCGGGGGGACCTAAGGGAAAACTGTTTTTT.

The J gene is TRBJ1-6, the V gene TRBV27; tentative D call: TRBD1 (5 bases). Germline lookup yields CDR1 MNHEY and CDR2 SMNVEV (reference sequence). CDR3 length: 15 amino acids. Trimming took off 2 bases at V and 11 bases at J, with 16 bases between the two ends. This chain's CDR3 is CASSLSDSLGAPLHF. CDR3 coding DNA: TGTGCCAGCAGTTTAAGTGACAGTTTGGGCGCACCCCTCCACTTT.

The rearrangement links TRBV3-1 (or the pseudogene TRBV3-2) to TRBJ1-4; D uncertain. The CDR3 runs 16 residues. V lost 0 bases, J lost 0 bases, and 8 bases lay in between. Germline loops: CDR1 LGHDT, CDR2 YNNKEL (reference sequence). CDR3 DNA sequence: TGTGCCAGCAGCCAAGATTCGGGCGCAACTAATGAAAAACTGTTTTTT. Its protein is CASSQDSGATNEKLFF.

This clone was detected only once. J is TRBJ1-2 and V is TRBV7-2; D not certain. The CDR3 spans 13 residues. V was cut by 3 bases and J by 0 bases, with 5 bases left in between. Germline values: CDR1 SGHTA, CDR2 FQGNSA. The CDR3 DNA sequence: TGTGCCAGCAGCTTTCCCCCTAACTATGGCTACACCTTC. Its translation: CASSFPPNYGYTF.

The chain recombines TRBV5-4 with TRBJ2-1; tentative D call: TRBD2 (5 bases). The V end lost 4 bases, the J end lost 4 bases, and 15 bases lay between the germline ends. The germline gives CDR1 SGHNT, CDR2 YYREEE (reference sequence). The CDR3 is 15 amino acids. In nucleotides, the CDR3 is TGTGCCAGCAGCCCGGGTCGAGCGGCATACAATGAGCAGTTCTTC. As protein: CASSPGRAAYNEQFF.

This chain joins TRBV10-3 and TRBJ1-3, with 12 bases identical to TRBD1. After removal of 3 bases from V and 1 base from J, the junction contained 10 bases not matched to a gene. Germline CDR1 reads ENHRY; CDR2 reads SYGVKD. The CDR3 is made up of 19 amino acids. CDR3 in amino acids: CAISDVGTGGFRSGNTIYF. The CDR3 DNA reads as TGTGCCATCAGTGACGTAGGGACAGGGGGCTTTCGTTCTGGAAACACCATATATTTT.

The gene calls are TRBV4-1 and TRBJ2-5; 10 bases are a match to TRBD1. The CDR3 consists of 17 residues. V shed 0 bases and J 1 base; nucleotides not matched to a gene: 5. CDR1 is MGHRA, CDR2 YSYEKL, per germline. The CDR3 nucleotides read TGCGCCAGCAGCCAAGAATTGGGACAGGGGCGCCAAGAGACCCAGTACTTC. Translation: CASSQELGQGRQETQYF.

This chain joins TRBV5-1 and TRBJ1-2; D call uncertain. This CDR3 is built from 16 residues. Germline V gene sequence: CDR1 SGHRS, CDR2 YFSETQ. The V and J ends lost 1 base and 0 bases respectively, with 13 bases between them. CDR3 region: CASSLNPGQTNYGYTF. The DNA for the CDR3 is TGCGCCAGCAGCTTGAACCCCGGCCAGACTAACTATGGCTACACCTTC. The complete variable domain, with remaining parts taken from reference TRBV5-1 and TRBJ1-2, reads KAGVTQTPRYLIKTRGQQVTLSCSPISGHRSVSWYQQTPGQGLQFLFEYFSETQRNKGNFPGRFSGRQFSNSRSEMNVSTLELGDSALYLCASSLNPGQTNYGYTFGSGTRLTVV.

This chain joins TRBV29-1 and TRBJ2-1; D may match TRBD1 or TRBD2 (5 bases each). V gave up 7 bases and J gave up 6 bases, with 10 bases separating them. The germline gives CDR1 SQVTM, CDR2 ANQGSEA. The CDR3 runs to 11 residues. CDR3 DNA sequence: TGCAGCGGAGGGGCAGGCAATGAGCAGTTCTTC. This encodes CSGGAGNEQFF.

This chain joins TRBV2 and TRBJ1-1, with D maybe TRBD1 (5 bases). Germline CDR1 and CDR2: SNHLY and FYNNEI. This CDR3 comprises 14 residues. With 4 bases removed from V and 11 bases from J, the gap between germline ends came to 20 bases. CDR3 sequence reads: CASSVAGEGSAAFF. The CDR3 DNA sequence: TGTGCCAGCAGTGTGGCCGGGGAGGGGTCCGCCGCTTTCTTT.

V and J are TRBV19 and TRBJ1-5; 7 bases match TRBD1. The CDR3 length is 14 residues. After removal of 4 bases from V and 9 bases from J, the junction contained 9 bases not matched to a gene. Looked up from germline, CDR1 is LNHDA and CDR2 is SQIVND (reference sequence). The CDR3 DNA reads TGTGCCAGTAGTACCCGGGCAGGGGGGGGGCCCCAGCATTTT. Translating it yields CASSTRAGGGPQHF.

This chain connects TRBV7-3 to TRBJ1-1, with D uncertain. Germline values: CDR1 SGHTA, CDR2 FQGTGA. V lost 1 base and J lost 0, with 3 bases in between. The CDR3 extends over 13 amino acids. CDR3 in amino acids: CASSLNVNTEAFF. CDR3 in DNA: TGTGCCAGCAGCTTAAACGTGAACACTGAAGCTTTCTTT.

As for this clone: Other nucleotide sequences in the sample specify the same CDR3. The chain carries TRBV9 and TRBJ1-2; D perhaps matches TRBD1 (6 bases). Trimming shortened V by 0 bases and J by 3 bases, and 15 bases separated the two germline ends. The CDR3 is 16 amino acids. Germline CDR1 is SGDLS and CDR2 is YYNGEE. CDR3 nucleotides: TGTGCCAGCAGCGTAGGCGGGGCGGGGGCCGACTATGGCTACACCTTC. Protein sequence: CASSVGGAGADYGYTF.

Details on this clone: One end of the junction fails to match germline, which may point to a read error. Additional DNA sequences in this sample encode the identical CDR3. The chain combines TRBV7-9 with TRBJ1-3, with 10 bases fitting TRBD1. The CDR3 length is 13 residues. CDR1 and CDR2 from the germline V gene are SEHNR and FQNEAQ (reference sequence). The chain's CDR3 is CAGRQGAGNTIYF. The CDR3 DNA reads TGTGCCGGGAGACAGGGGGCTGGAAACACTATATATTTT.

The chain employs TRBV5-4 and TRBJ1-3, with D uncertain. Trimming pared 1 base from V and 1 base from J, leaving 9 bases between. The CDR3 sequence is 15 residues long. CDR1 and CDR2 from the germline V gene are SGHNT and YYREEE (reference sequence). The CDR3 DNA is TGTGCCAGCAGCTTGCCCGGTCCATCTGGAAACACCATATATTTT. This translates into CASSLPGPSGNTIYF.